This T cell receptor (beta chain) came from a study of beta chain features in type 1 diabetes (dated by TCRdb to the late 2010s). A note on the overall study: Patients and healthy donors did not differ in mean age, gender distribution, total cell number or subset yield. The study compared TCRB repertoires of sorted circulating CD4+ T cell subsets between recently diagnosed type 1 diabetes patients and matched healthy donors. Whereas all 30 or so donors provided naive and central memory subsets, regulatory and stem cell-like memory subsets were isolated from just 8 patients and roughly eight healthy donors. A total of some 100,000,000 sorted cells were examined across all samples, and a strong correlation was observed between cell number per subset and RNA yield.

All of the isolated RNA was reverse transcribed with the High Capacity cDNA Reverse Transcription Kit, so expressed TCRB transcripts were sequenced. For stem cell-like memory T cell samples, survey-depth immunoSEQ sequencing was used, averaging about 1 million total reads per sample. Sorted cells were lysed in RLT buffer and RNA was extracted with DNase-treated RNeasy Micro or Mini kits, depending on cell number. To prevent cross-contamination, every cell subset was processed on its own, while patient and healthy donor samples were processed together. Using the immunoSEQ multiplex PCR, TCRB sequences were amplified from cDNA into 87-bp fragments spanning the CDR3 region. Sequencing of the amplicons was performed on the Illumina HiSeq platform. Concerning the study's data processing: Synthetic template baselines were used to correct PCR bias computationally, reads within Hamming distance 2 were collapsed, and singletons that could not be merged were discarded. By aligning reads against IMGT, V, D and J genes, CDR3 length, and insertions or deletions at six rearrangement sites were assigned. Within each subset, clonotype counts were normalized to sorted cell number, after which true diversity and Gini coefficients were computed with the tcR R package. Repertoire sharing was quantified using the overlap coefficient calculated on TCRB nucleotide sequences. TCRdb re-hosts the immuneACCESS table, in-frame sequences only. Its copies lack some clones; in the studies checked, an unresolved V gene accounts for under half of them, and the cause for the rest is not known. The V and J calls and clone size were taken over from that table, and D and trimming were inferred from the DNA. The sample table holds approximately 84,000 clones, of which under 35% were seen once. 0.45% to 0.55% of the sample is in the top ten clones.

CDR1 and CDR2, looked up from the germline V gene, are SGHRS and YFSETQ. From the cysteine up to the phenylalanine, the CDR3 has a length of 15 residues. Only the CDR3 part of the read is kept: 45 bases, read in frame from the first base. Trimming accounts for 0 bases at V and 5 bases at J, while the number of junction bases matched to no gene is 7. Only a few counts were recorded for this clone. Its antigen remains undetermined. No base quality information exists; no much larger clone differs at one position. Overall study outcomes, separate from this receptor: Only small numbers of individuals were included in the HLA sub-analyses, which left unresolved whether HLA type had any influence on TCRB rearrangement. Patients with type 1 diabetes made fewer insertions and deleted more nucleotides at VDJ recombination sites, implying thymic rearrangement abnormalities. Naive, central memory and regulatory TCRB repertoires appeared more similar among patients than among healthy donors. Shorter templates might be favored by PCR, yet because patient and control samples were amplified and corrected together, any such skew would affect both groups equally. In all four CD4+ subsets, TCRB CDR3 length was moderately but significantly shorter in type 1 diabetes patients. Because cDNA rather than genomic DNA was sequenced, highly expressing activated cells could have been over-represented, although no difference in activation and CD3 levels was found between groups.

Each donor gave one peripheral blood draw, averaging approximately 0.12 L, which was collected into heparinised tubes. Using a panel that included CD45RO, CCR7, CD25, CD127, CD95 and CD27, naive, central memory, regulatory and stem cell-like memory CD4+ T cells were sorted on a BD FACSAria II. Every sorted population had a purity above 98%. PBMCs were separated immediately by Lymphoprep density gradient centrifugation and were stained directly, without being cultured. Samples were stained and sorted in pairs, with one healthy donor and one patient per experiment, so that batch effects were minimized.

This TCR was sampled from a woman aged 18-29 years in good health. The V and J genes are TRBV5-1 and TRBJ2-7, and TRBD1 aligns with 8 junction nucleotides. Sequencing was done on a sample of stem cell memory CD4+ T cells from blood. This sample's cell subset or site label indicates: stem cell-like memory CD4+ T cells. The CDR3 sequence is CASSLVRDRGDEQYF. The DNA is TGCGCCAGCAGCTTGGTAAGAGACAGGGGCGACGAGCAGTACTTC.